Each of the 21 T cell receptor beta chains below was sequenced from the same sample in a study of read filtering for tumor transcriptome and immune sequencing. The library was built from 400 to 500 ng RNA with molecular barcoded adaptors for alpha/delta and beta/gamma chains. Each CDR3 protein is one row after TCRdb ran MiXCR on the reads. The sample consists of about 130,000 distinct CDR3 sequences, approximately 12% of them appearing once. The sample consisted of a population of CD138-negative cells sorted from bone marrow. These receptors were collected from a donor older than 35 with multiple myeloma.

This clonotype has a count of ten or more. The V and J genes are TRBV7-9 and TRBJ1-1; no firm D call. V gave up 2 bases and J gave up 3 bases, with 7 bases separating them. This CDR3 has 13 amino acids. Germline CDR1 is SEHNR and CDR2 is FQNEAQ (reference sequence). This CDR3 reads CASSLQRDTEAFF. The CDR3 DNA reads TGTGCCAGCAGCTTACAACGGGACACTGAAGCTTTCTTT.

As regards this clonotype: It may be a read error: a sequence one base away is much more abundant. Here the CDR3 DNA reads TGTGCCAGTAGTATGGTGGGACAGGGGATGCGGCAGCCCCGGCATTTT. This codes for CASSMVGQGMRQPRHF. The V gene is TRBV19, the J gene TRBJ1-5; TRBD1 agrees at 10 bases. Germline V gene sequence: CDR1 LNHDA, CDR2 SQIVND (reference sequence). The CDR3 runs 16 residues.

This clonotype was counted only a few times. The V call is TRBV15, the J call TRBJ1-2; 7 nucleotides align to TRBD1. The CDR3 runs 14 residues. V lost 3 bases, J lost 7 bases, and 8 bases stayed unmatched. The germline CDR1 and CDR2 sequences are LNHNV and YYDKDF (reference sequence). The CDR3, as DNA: TGTGCCACCAGCAGGACAGGGACGGGTTTTGGCTACACCTTC. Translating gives CATSRTGTGFGYTF.

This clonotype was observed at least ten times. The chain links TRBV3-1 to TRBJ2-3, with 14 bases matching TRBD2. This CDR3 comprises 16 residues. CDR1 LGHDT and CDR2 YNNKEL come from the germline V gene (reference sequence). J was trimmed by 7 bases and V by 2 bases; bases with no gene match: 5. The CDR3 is CASSQRLAGGINTQYF. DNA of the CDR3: TGTGCCAGCAGCCAAAGACTAGCGGGGGGGATAAATACGCAGTATTTT.

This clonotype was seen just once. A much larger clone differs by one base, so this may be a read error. This CDR3 is CASSLATSGRINNEQFF. The CDR3 DNA sequence: TGTGCCAGCAGTCTCGCGACTAGCGGGAGGATAAACAATGAGCAGTTCTTC. The chain is built from TRBV28 and TRBJ2-1; TRBD2 aligns across 13 bases. Germline V lookup: CDR1 MDHEN, CDR2 SYDVKM. This CDR3 has 17 amino acids. V was pared by 5 bases and J by 5 bases, with 9 bases of the junction left unmatched.

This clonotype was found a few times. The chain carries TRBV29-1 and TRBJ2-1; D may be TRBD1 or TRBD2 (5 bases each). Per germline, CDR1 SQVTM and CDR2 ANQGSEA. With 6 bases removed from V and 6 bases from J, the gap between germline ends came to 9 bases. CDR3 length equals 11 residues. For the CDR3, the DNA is TGCAGCGTAGGGACGGGCAATGAGCAGTTCTTC. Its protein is CSVGTGNEQFF.

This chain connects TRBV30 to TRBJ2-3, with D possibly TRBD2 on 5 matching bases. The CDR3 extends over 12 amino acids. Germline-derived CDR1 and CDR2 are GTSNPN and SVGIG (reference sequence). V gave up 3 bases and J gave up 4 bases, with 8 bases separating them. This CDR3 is CAWRRESDTQYF. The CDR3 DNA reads TGTGCCTGGAGGAGGGAATCAGATACGCAGTATTTT.

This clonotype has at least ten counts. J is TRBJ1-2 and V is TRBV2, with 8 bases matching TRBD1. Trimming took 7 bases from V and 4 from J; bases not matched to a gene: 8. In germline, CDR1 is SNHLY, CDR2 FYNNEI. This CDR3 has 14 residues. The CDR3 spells CASTIEDRVYGYTF. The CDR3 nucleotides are TGTGCCAGCACGATCGAGGACAGGGTCTATGGCTACACCTTC.

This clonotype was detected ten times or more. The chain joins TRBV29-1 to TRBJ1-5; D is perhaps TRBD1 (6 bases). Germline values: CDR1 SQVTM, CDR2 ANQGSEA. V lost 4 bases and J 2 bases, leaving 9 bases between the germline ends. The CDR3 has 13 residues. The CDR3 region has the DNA TGCAGCGTTGCAGGGGACCGCAATCAGCCCCAGCATTTT. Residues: CSVAGDRNQPQHF.

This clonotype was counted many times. The DNA for the CDR3 is TGTGCCAGCAGCTTGGGACAGTCTTACACCGGGGAGCTGTTTTTT. Its protein product is CASSLGQSYTGELFF. The chain has TRBV7-8 and TRBJ2-2; 7 positions match TRBD1. CDR3 length: 15 residues. With V trimmed by 3 bases and J by 3 bases, 4 bases remained unmatched. Per the germline V gene, CDR1 is SGHVS and CDR2 is FQNEAQ.

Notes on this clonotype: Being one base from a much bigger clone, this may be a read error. CDR3 loop: CASRLGTLPNYGYAF. CDR3 DNA: TGCGCCAGCAGGCTTGGGACCTTACCCAACTATGGCTACGCCTTC. The rearrangement links TRBV23-1 to TRBJ1-2, with a weak D call TRBD1 (5 bases). TRBV23-1 counts as an open reading frame of uncertain function. This CDR3 has 15 residues.

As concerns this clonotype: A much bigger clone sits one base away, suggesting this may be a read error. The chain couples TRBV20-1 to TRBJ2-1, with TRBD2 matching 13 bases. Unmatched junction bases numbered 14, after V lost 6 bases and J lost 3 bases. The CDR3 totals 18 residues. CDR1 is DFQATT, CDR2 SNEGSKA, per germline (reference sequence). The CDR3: CSASGLAGFCLGYNEQFF. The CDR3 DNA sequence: TGCAGTGCATCGGGACTAGCGGGATTCTGCTTGGGCTACAATGAGCAGTTCTTC.

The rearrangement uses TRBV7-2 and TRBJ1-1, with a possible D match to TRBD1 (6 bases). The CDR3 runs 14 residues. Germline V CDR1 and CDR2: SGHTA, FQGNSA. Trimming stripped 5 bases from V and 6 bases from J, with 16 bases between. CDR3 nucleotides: TGTGCCAGCAGCCCGGGGGGGCTGGGGGCTGAAGCTTTCTTT. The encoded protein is CASSPGGLGAEAFF.

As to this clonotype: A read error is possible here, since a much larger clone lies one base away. CDR3 nucleotide sequence: TGCGCCAGCAGCTTGGGGGACGCGGCCACTGAAGCTTTCTTT. Its protein product is CASSLGDAATEAFF. The chain recombines TRBV5-1 with TRBJ1-1, with a weak D call TRBD1 (5 bases). V gave up 0 bases and J gave up 4 bases, with 10 bases separating them. The CDR3 has 14 amino acids. Germline V CDR1 and CDR2: SGHRS, YFSETQ.

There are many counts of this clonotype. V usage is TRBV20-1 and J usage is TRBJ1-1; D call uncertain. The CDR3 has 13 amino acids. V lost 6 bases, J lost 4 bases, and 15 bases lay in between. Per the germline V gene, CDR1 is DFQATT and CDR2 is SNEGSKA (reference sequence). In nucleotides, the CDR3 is TGCAGTGCGCCCGCCCCCGGGTCCACTGAAGCTTTCTTT. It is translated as CSAPAPGSTEAFF.

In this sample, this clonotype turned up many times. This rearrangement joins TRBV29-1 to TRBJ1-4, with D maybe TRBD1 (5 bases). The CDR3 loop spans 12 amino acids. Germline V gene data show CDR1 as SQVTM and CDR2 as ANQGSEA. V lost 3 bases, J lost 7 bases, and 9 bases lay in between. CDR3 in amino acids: CSVDAGSEKLFF. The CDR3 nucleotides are TGCAGCGTTGACGCAGGGAGTGAAAAACTGTTTTTT.

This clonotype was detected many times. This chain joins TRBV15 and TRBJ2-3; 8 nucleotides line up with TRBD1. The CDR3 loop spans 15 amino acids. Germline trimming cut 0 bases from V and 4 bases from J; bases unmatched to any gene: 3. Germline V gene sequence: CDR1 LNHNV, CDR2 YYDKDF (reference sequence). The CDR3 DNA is TGTGCCACCAGCAGAGATACGGACAGGGCAGATACGCAGTATTTT. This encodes CATSRDTDRADTQYF. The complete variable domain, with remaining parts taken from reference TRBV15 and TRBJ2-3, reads DAMVIQNPRYQVTQFGKPVTLSCSQTLNHNVMYWYQQKSSQAPKLLFHYYDKDFNNEADTPDNFQSRRPNTSFCFLDIRSPGLGDTAMYLCATSRDTDRADTQYFGPGTRLTVL.

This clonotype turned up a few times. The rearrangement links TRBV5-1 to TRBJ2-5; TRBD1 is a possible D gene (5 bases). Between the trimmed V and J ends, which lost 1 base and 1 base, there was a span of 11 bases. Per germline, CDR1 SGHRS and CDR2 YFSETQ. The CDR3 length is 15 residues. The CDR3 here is CASSLQGQVQETQYF. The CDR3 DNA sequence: TGCGCCAGCAGCTTGCAAGGACAAGTCCAAGAGACCCAGTACTTC.

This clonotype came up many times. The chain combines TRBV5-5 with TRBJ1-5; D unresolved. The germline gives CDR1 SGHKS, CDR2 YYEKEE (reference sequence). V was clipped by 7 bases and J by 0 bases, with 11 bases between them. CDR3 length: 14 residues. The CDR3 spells CASGRTNSNQPQHF. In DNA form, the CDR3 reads TGTGCCAGCGGACGGACGAATAGCAATCAGCCCCAGCATTTT.

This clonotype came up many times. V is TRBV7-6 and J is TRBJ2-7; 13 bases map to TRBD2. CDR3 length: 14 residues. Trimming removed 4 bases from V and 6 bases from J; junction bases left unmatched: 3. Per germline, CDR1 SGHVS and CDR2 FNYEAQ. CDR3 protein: CASSSGLAGLEQYF. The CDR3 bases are TGTGCCAGCAGCTCGGGACTAGCGGGGCTCGAGCAGTACTTC.

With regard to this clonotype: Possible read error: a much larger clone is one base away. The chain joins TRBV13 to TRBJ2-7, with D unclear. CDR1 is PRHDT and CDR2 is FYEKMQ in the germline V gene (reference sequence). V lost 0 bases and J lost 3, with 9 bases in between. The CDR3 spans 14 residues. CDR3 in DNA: TGTGCCAGCAGCTTAGGCCCCGCGAACTACGAGCAGTACTTC. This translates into CASSLGPANYEQYF.